This T cell receptor beta chain originates from a study of breast tumors, draining lymph nodes, adjacent tissues (TCRdb year 2016). Notes on the research overall: In breast cancer patients, the study compared the TCR beta repertoires of tumor, adjacent nontumor tissue and axillary lymph nodes. In human breast cancer, the study set out to evaluate how tumor, surrounding tissue and draining lymph node repertoires relate to one another and whether T cells may move between these sites. General conclusions and limits of the study: Tumors showed preferential V and J gene usage, and their T-cell repertoire diversity fell below that of lymph nodes yet above that of nontumor tissue. Tumor and nontumor tissue repertoires were found to be significantly more similar in luminal-like than in basal-like breast cancer. A scenario in which most tumor T cells derive from the lymph node and then expand within tumor tissue was judged to be consistent with the data. The conclusion that tumor T cells originate in lymph nodes was presented as consistent with a hypothesis rather than as directly demonstrated.

Reading from cysteine to phenylalanine, the CDR3 counts 17 amino acids. The only DNA kept is the CDR3, 51 bases in frame from the first base. CDR1 is given as MNHNY and CDR2 as SVGAGI, both from the germline V gene (reference sequence). At the junction V is shortened by 5 bases and J by 5 bases; bases outside the gene matches: 13. Notes on this clonotype: Its antigen is still unknown. No base quality values were provided; no much bigger clone lies one nucleotide off.

Sequenced using an Illumina HiSeq 2000. Multiplex PCR amplification was used to generate the TCR beta chain libraries. High-throughput sequencing was used to analyze the amplified TCR beta chain products. Using fastp at Q25 and MiXCR, TCRdb reprocessed the public reads and kept productive beta chains. Every distinct CDR3 protein forms one entry, paired with its most common genes and DNA. This sample gives about 110,000 distinct CDR3 sequences in total; roughly 33% of them show up just once. Less than 6% of the sample rests with the top ten. Lymph node samples were obtained from the axillary draining lymph nodes of breast cancer patients.

Material for sequencing was axillary lymph node tissue. This TCR derives from a female donor with breast cancer. Some clones in this sample may be carry-over from other donors' samples. Recombination connected TRBV6-6 to TRBJ2-3, with TRBD2 matching 10 junction bases. The CDR3 reads CASSPWTSGGAGDTQYF. The sequenced DNA is TGTGCCAGCAGTCCTTGGACGAGCGGGGGGGCCGGAGATACGCAGTATTTT.